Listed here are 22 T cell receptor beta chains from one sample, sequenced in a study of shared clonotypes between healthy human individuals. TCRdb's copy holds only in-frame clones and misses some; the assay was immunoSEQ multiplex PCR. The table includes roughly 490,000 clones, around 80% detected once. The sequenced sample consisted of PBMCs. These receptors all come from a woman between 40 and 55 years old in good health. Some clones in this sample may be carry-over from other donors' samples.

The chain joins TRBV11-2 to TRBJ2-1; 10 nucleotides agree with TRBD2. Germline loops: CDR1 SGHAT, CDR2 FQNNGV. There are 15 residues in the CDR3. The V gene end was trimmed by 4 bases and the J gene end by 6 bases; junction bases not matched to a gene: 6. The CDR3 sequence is CASSSLAGASNEQFF. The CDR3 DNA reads TGTGCCAGCAGCTCCCTAGCGGGAGCCTCCAATGAGCAGTTCTTC.

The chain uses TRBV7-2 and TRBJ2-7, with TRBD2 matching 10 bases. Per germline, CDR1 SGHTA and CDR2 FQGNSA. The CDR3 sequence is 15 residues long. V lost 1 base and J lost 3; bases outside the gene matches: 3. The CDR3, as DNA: TGTGCCAGCAGCTTAGTTCTAGCGGGAGTCTACGAGCAGTACTTC. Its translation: CASSLVLAGVYEQYF.

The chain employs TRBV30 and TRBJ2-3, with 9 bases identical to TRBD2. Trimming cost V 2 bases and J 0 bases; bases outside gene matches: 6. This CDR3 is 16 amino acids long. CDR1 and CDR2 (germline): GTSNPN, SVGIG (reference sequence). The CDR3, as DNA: TGTGCCTGGAGTCTTCTAGCGGGGACTAGCACAGATACGCAGTATTTT. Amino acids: CAWSLLAGTSTDTQYF.

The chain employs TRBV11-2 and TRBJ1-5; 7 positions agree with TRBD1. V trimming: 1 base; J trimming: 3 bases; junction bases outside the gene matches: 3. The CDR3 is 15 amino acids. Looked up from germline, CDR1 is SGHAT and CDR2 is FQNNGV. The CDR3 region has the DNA TGTGCCAGCAGCTTAGGACAGGGTAACAATCAGCCCCAGCATTTT. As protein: CASSLGQGNNQPQHF.

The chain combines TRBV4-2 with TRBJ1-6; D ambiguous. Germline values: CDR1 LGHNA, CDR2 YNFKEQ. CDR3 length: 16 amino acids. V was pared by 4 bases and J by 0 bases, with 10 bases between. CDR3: CASSPGSSSYNSPLHF. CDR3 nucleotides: TGTGCCAGCAGCCCGGGGAGTAGCTCCTATAATTCACCCCTCCACTTT.

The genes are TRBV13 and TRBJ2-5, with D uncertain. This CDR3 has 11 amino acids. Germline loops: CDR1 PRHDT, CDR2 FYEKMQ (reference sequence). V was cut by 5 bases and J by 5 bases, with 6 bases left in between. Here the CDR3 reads CASSDKETQYF. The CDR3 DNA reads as TGTGCCAGCAGCGACAAGGAGACCCAGTACTTC. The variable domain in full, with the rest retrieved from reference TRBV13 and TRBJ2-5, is AAGVIQSPRHLIKEKRETATLKCYPIPRHDTVYWYQQGPGQDPQFLISFYEKMQSDKGSIPDRFSAQQFSDYHSELNMSSLELGDSALYFCASSDKETQYFGPGTRLLVL.

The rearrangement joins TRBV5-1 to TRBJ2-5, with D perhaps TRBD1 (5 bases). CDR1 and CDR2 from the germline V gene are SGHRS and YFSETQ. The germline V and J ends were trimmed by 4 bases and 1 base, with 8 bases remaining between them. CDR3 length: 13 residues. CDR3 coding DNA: TGCGCCAGCAGCCTACAGGCCCAAGAGACCCAGTACTTC. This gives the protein CASSLQAQETQYF.

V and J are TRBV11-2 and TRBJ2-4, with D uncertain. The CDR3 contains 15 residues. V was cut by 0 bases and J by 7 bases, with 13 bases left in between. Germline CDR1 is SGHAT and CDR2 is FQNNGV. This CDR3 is CASSLDLLAGNIQYF. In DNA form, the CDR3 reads TGTGCCAGCAGCTTAGATCTGTTGGCCGGGAACATTCAGTACTTC.

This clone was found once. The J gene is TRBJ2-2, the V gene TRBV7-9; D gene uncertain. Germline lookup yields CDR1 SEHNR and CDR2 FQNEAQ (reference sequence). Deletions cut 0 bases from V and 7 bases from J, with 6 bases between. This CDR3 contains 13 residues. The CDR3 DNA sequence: TGTGCCAGCAGCTTAGCGAAAGTCGGGGAGCTGTTTTTT. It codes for CASSLAKVGELFF.

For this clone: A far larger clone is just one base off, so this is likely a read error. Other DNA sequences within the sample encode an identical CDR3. In DNA form, the CDR3 reads TGTGCCAGCAGCTTACTGAACACCGGGGAGCTGTTTTTT. Translating it yields CASSLLNTGELFF. The J gene is TRBJ2-2, the V gene TRBV7-9, with D hard to call. The CDR3 totals 13 residues. V was clipped by 2 bases and J by 1 base, with 2 bases between them. CDR1 SEHNR and CDR2 FQNEAQ come from the germline V gene (reference sequence).

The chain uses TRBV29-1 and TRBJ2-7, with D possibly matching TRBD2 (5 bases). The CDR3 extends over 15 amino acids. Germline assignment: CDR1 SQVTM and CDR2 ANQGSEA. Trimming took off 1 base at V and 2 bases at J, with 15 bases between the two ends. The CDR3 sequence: CSVEVDYLATYEQYF. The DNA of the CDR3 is TGCAGCGTTGAAGTCGACTACCTTGCAACCTACGAGCAGTACTTC.

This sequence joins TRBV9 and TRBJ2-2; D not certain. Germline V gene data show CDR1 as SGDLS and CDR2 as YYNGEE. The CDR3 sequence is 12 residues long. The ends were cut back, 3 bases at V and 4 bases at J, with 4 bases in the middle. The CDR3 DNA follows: TGTGCCAGCAGCGCGTCCACCGGGGAGCTGTTTTTT. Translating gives CASSASTGELFF.

CDR3 DNA sequence: TGTGCCTGGAGCCTAGGGAGGGATACGCAGTATTTT. Translated, it gives CAWSLGRDTQYF. The genes are TRBV30 and TRBJ2-3, with D tentatively TRBD2 (6 bases). With 3 bases removed from V and 6 bases from J, the gap between germline ends came to 10 bases. Germline-derived CDR1 and CDR2 are GTSNPN and SVGIG (reference sequence). The CDR3 has 12 amino acids. The variable domain in full, with the rest retrieved from reference TRBV30 and TRBJ2-3, is SQTIHQWPATLVQPVGSPLSLECTVEGTSNPNLYWYRQAAGRGLQLLFYSVGIGQISSEVPQNLSASRPQDRQFILSSKKLLLSDSGFYLCAWSLGRDTQYFGPGTRLTVL.

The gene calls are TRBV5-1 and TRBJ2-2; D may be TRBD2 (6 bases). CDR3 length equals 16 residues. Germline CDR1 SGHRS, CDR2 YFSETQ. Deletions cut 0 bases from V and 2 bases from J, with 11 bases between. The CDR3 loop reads CASSLAEGRNTGELFF. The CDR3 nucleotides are TGCGCCAGCAGCTTGGCGGAGGGGCGTAACACCGGGGAGCTGTTTTTT.

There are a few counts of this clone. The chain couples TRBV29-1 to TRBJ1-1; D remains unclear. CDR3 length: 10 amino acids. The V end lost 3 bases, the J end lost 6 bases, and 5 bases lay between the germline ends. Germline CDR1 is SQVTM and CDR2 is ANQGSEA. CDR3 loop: CSVDRPEAFF. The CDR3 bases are TGCAGCGTTGATAGGCCTGAAGCTTTCTTT.

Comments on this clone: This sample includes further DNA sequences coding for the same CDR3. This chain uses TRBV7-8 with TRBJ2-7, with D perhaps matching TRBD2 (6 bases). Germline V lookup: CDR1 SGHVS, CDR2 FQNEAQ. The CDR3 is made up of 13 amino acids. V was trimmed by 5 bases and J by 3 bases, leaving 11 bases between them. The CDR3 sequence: CASSPTRNYEQYF. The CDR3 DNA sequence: TGTGCCAGCAGCCCGACTAGAAACTACGAGCAGTACTTC. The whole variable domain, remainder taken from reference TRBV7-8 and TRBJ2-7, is GAGVSQSPRYKVAKRGQDVALRCDPISGHVSLFWYQQALGQGPEFLTYFQNEAQLDKSGLPSDRFFAERPEGSVSTLKIQRTQQEDSAVYLCASSPTRNYEQYFGPGTRLTVT.

The CDR3 loop reads CASSTGRAPTDTQYF. DNA for the CDR3: TGTGCCAGCAGCACCGGGAGGGCACCTACAGATACGCAGTATTTT. This chain uses TRBV5-4 with TRBJ2-3; 8 positions match TRBD2. Germline CDR1 reads SGHNT; CDR2 reads YYREEE (reference sequence). This CDR3 spans 15 amino acids. After removal of 4 bases from V and 3 bases from J, the junction contained 7 bases not matched to a gene.

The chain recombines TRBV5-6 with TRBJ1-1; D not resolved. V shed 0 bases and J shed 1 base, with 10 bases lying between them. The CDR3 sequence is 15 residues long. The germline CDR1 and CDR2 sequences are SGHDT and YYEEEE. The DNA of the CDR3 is TGTGCCAGCAGCTTGGCCGGCAGGCCGAACACTGAAGCTTTCTTT. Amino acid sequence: CASSLAGRPNTEAFF.

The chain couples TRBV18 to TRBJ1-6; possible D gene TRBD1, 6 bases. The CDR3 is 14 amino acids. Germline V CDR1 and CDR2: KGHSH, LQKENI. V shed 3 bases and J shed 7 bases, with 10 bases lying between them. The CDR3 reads CASSPGAGNSPLHF. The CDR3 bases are TGTGCCAGCTCACCGGGGGCAGGGAATTCACCCCTCCACTTT. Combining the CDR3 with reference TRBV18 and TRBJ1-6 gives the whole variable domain NAGVMQNPRHLVRRRGQEARLRCSPMKGHSHVYWYRQLPEEGLKFMVYLQKENIIDESGMPKERFSAEFPKEGPSILRIQQVVRGDSAAYFCASSPGAGNSPLHFGNGTRLTVT.

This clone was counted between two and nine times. In nucleotides, the CDR3 is TGTGCCAGCAGGCGGGACAGCACCAACACGAACTATGGCTACACCTTC. Its protein is CASRRDSTNTNYGYTF. The chain recombines TRBV7-2 with TRBJ1-2; 7 nucleotides agree with TRBD1. The length of the CDR3 is 16 residues. The V gene end was trimmed by 6 bases and the J gene end by 2 bases; junction bases not matched to a gene: 12. Germline-derived CDR1 and CDR2 are SGHTA and FQGNSA.

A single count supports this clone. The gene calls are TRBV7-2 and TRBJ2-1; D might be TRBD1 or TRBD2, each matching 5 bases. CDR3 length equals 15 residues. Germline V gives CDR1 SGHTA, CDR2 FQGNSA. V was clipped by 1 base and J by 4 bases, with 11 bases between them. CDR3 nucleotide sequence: TGTGCCAGCAGCTTAGGAGGGGCGCAGTACAATGAGCAGTTCTTC. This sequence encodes CASSLGGAQYNEQFF. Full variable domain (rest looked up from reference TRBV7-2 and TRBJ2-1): GAGVSQSPSNKVTEKGKDVELRCDPISGHTALYWYRQSLGQGLEFLIYFQGNSAPDKSGLPSDRFSAERTGGSVSTLTIQRTQQEDSAVYLCASSLGGAQYNEQFFGPGTRLTVL.

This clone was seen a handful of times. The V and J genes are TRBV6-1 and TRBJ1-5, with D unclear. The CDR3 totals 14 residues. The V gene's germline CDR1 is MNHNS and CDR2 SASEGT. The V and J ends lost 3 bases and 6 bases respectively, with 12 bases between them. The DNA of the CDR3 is TGTGCCAGCAGTGAGGGCGGTTATGGTCAGCCCCAGCATTTT. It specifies CASSEGGYGQPQHF.